The T cell receptor beta chain described here comes from a study of blood T cells in healthy people across ages. Looked up from germline, CDR1 is SGHAT and CDR2 is FQNNGV. This CDR3 has 14 amino acids. About this clonotype: The target antigen is unknown. A much bigger clone sits one base away, suggesting this may be a read error.

A sample-barcoded 5' primer and a J-beta primer mix were used in a second PCR of roughly 6 to 11 cycles. In TCRdb, the 5' RACE reads were re-called with MiXCR into one record per CDR3 protein. The profile covers more than 1 million distinct CDR3 sequences, with 40% to 50% appearing a single time and under 20% taken by the ten largest. Study conclusions and caveats: Investigators treated diversity estimates from one million T cells as underestimates. Across the age range, TCR beta diversity per million T cells fell in a roughly linear way. More naive CD4+ cells and higher diversity were found in long-lived than in aged donors.

The origin of this receptor is a woman aged 55-70 years in good health. Sequencing was performed on blood. This chain links TRBV11-2 with TRBJ2-2; a weak D match, TRBD2 (6 bases). This CDR3 reads CASSLMAGAGGLFF. Written as DNA, the CDR3 is TGTGCCAGCAGCCTTATGGCTGGGGCCGGGGGGCTGTTTTTT.